This T cell receptor (beta chain) is drawn from a study of blood T cell repertoires in COVID-19. Study-level information: Sources were T cells, B-cell-depleted T cells, or PBMCs; the material itself was cDNA or gDNA.

Original handling: It was from reference gene primer amplification that nucleated cell counts were estimated. Assay: immunoSEQ multiplex PCR; the TCRdb copy retains only in-frame clones and omits some. V, J and clone size were drawn from that table, and D and trimming were deduced from the DNA. The sample has about 83,000 clones, about 88% seen once; the top ten hold about 8%. Between the trimmed V and J ends, which lost 2 bases and 10 bases, there was a span of 13 bases. Germline V gene lookup returns CDR1 SGHRS and CDR2 YFSETQ. This CDR3 is 14 amino acids long. The specimen was peripheral blood. The chain recombines TRBV5-1 with TRBJ1-6; D remains unclear. This sequence was found in a man older than 75 with active or convalescent COVID-19. The CDR3 protein is CASSFTLAGSPLHF. The CDR3 coding sequence is TGCGCCAGCAGCTTTACCCTCGCAGGCTCACCCCTCCACTTT.